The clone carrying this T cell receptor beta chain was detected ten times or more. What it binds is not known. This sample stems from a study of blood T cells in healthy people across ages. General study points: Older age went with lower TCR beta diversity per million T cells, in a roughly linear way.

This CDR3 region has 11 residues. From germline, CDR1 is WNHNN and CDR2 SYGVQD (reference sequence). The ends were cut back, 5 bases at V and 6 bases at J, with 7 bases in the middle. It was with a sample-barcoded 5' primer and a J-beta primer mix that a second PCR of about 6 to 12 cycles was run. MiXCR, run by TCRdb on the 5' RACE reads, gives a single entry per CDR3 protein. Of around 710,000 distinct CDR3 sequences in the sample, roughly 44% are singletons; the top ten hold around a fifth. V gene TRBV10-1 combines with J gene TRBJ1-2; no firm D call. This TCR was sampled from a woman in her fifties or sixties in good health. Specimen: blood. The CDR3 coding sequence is TGCGCCAGCAGTAATGGGAATGGCTACACCTTC. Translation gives CASSNGNGYTF.